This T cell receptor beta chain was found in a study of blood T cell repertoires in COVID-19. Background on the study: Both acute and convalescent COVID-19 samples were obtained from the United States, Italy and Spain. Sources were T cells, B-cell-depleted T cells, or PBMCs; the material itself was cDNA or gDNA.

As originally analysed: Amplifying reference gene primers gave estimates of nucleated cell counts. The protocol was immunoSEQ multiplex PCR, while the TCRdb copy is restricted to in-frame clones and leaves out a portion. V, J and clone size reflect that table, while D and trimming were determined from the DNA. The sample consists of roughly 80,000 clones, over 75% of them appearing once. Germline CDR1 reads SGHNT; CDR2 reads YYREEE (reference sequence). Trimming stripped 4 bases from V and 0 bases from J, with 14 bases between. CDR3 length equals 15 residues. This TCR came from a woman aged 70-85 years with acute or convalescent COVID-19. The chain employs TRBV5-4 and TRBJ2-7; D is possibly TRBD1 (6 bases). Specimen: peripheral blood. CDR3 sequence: CASSIQGVSSYEQYV. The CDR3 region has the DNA TGTGCCAGCAGCATACAGGGCGTGAGCTCCTACGAGCAGTACGTC.